The present T cell receptor (beta chain) was sequenced within a study of identical twins. TCRdb passed the 5' RACE reads through MiXCR, listing each CDR3 protein once. The table lists hundreds of thousands of distinct CDR3 sequences, approximately 18% of them singletons, with roughly 13% in the top ten. Between the trimmed V and J ends, which lost 2 bases and 0 bases, there was a span of 7 bases. The germline gives CDR1 DFQATT, CDR2 SNEGSKA (reference sequence). The CDR3 extends over 13 amino acids. The same sample was also studied in work on T cells expressing NK-cell markers.

The rearrangement uses TRBV20-1 and TRBJ1-1; no firm D call. The sequencing sample was made of PBMCs. This TCR was recovered from a woman aged 18-35 years in good health. The CDR3 spells CSARSRMNTEAFF. CDR3 in DNA: TGCAGTGCTAGAAGTAGAATGAACACTGAAGCTTTCTTT.